The present T cell receptor beta chain was sequenced within a study of shared clonotypes between healthy human individuals. Naive CD8 populations comprised CD45RO-negative cells positively selected for CCR7, excluding terminally differentiated effector memory CD45RA+ cells. The sample holds one count of this clone. Assay: immunoSEQ multiplex PCR; the TCRdb copy retains only in-frame clones and omits some. The table has about 2 million clones, about 94% seen once; the top ten hold 0.85% to 1.2%. Germline lookup yields CDR1 MDHEN and CDR2 SYDVKM. V lost 4 bases and J 6 bases, leaving 16 bases between the germline ends. The CDR3 is 14 amino acids.

The sample was naive CD8+ T cells sorted from blood. V usage is TRBV28 and J usage is TRBJ2-7, with D perhaps TRBD1 (6 bases). This receptor was obtained from a man between 18 and 29 years old in good health. As DNA, the CDR3 is TGTGCCAGCAGTTCCCTAAATCAGGGGAGCGAGCAGTACTTC. Residues: CASSSLNQGSEQYF.